A single sample gave rise to the 30 T cell receptor beta chains below, sequenced in a study of T cell responses to AZD1222 COVID-19 vaccine. Profiled with immunoSEQ multiplex PCR; TCRdb holds only in-frame clones, not every one. This sample yields 110,000 to 150,000 clones, of which around 90% are seen a single time; approximately 2.1% belongs to the top ten. Source: peripheral blood, taken on day 0 of AZD1222 vaccination. All receptors derive from an adult in good health.

CDR3 DNA: TGCAGCATTGGGGGGACGGCTGCTTCGGAAGCTTTCTTT. This encodes CSIGGTAASEAFF. The rearrangement joins TRBV29-1 to TRBJ1-1; a possible D gene is TRBD1 (5 bases). This CDR3 region has 13 residues. Germline V CDR1 and CDR2: SQVTM, ANQGSEA. Trimming took off 8 bases at V and 8 bases at J, with 21 bases between the two ends.

The chain couples TRBV6-5 to TRBJ2-5, with D possibly TRBD2 on 5 matching bases. The CDR3 is 14 residues long. The germline V gene has CDR1 MNHEY and CDR2 SVGAGI. Trimming took off 7 bases at V and 2 bases at J, with 14 bases between the two ends. Written as DNA, the CDR3 is TGTGCCAGCACCGAATCCCGGGATCAAGAGACCCAGTACTTC. Encoded protein: CASTESRDQETQYF.

The rearrangement uses TRBV7-4 and TRBJ1-3; D gene unclear. The V and J ends lost 7 bases and 0 bases respectively, with 16 bases between them. Germline CDR1 SGHVT, CDR2 SQSDAQ. CDR3 length: 16 residues. CDR3 region: CASTVWAGFSGNTIYF. The DNA of the CDR3 is TGTGCCAGCACCGTCTGGGCAGGATTCTCTGGAAACACCATATATTTT. Using reference TRBV7-4 and TRBJ1-3 for the parts outside the CDR3, the full variable domain is GAGVSQSPRYKVAKRGRDVALRCDSISGHVTLYWYRQTLGQGSEVLTYSQSDAQRDKSGRPSGRFSAERPERSVSTLKIQRTEQGDSAVYLCASTVWAGFSGNTIYFGEGSWLTVV.

The chain uses TRBV5-8 and TRBJ1-5; D might be TRBD1 (5 bases). The CDR3 is 16 residues long. Trimming left V 1 base short and J 6 bases short, with 17 bases between. From germline, CDR1 is SGHTS and CDR2 YDEGEE. The CDR3, as DNA: TGTGCCAGCAGCTTGTATGGCAGGGCGAGGAGTCAGCCCCAGCATTTT. It codes for CASSLYGRARSQPQHF.

The chain combines TRBV7-8 with TRBJ1-4; 7 positions agree with TRBD1. The CDR3 has 15 amino acids. Germline CDR1 SGHVS, CDR2 FQNEAQ. With V trimmed by 4 bases and J by 10 bases, 12 bases remained unmatched. The CDR3 protein is CASSSDRARLGKLFF. The CDR3 DNA follows: TGTGCCAGCAGCTCCGACAGGGCCCGCCTAGGAAAACTGTTTTTT.

The V call is TRBV18, the J call TRBJ2-6; no reliable D call. CDR1 KGHSH and CDR2 LQKENI come from the germline V gene. V was shortened by 5 bases and J by 0 bases, with 14 bases between the two germline ends. CDR3 size: 17 residues. The CDR3 region has the DNA TGTGCCAGCTCAACGCGAGCTTTGGACTCTGGGGCCAACGTCCTGACTTTC. Its protein is CASSTRALDSGANVLTF.

This CDR3 is CASSQACGTVGYQPQHF. DNA for the CDR3: TGCGCCAGCAGCCAAGCTTGCGGGACCGTAGGTTATCAGCCCCAGCATTTT. The rearrangement joins TRBV4-3 to TRBJ1-5; D may be TRBD1 (5 bases). This CDR3 region has 17 residues. In germline, CDR1 is LGHNA, CDR2 YSLEER. The V and J ends lost 1 base and 5 bases respectively, with 18 bases between them.

CDR3 bases: TGCGCCAGCAGCCACCGGACAGGGTCGGACTACGAGCAGTACTTC. Translated: CASSHRTGSDYEQYF. V and J are TRBV4-1 and TRBJ2-7; 8 nucleotides align to TRBD1. The length of the CDR3 is 15 residues. After removal of 3 bases from V and 3 bases from J, the junction contained 7 bases not matched to a gene. Germline lookup yields CDR1 MGHRA and CDR2 YSYEKL.

The CDR3 here is CASSLTGGAYNSPLHF. In DNA form, the CDR3 reads TGCGCCAGCAGCTTGACAGGGGGGGCATATAATTCACCCCTCCACTTT. The gene calls are TRBV5-1 and TRBJ1-6; 8 positions agree with TRBD1. Germline V gives CDR1 SGHRS, CDR2 YFSETQ. The CDR3 length is 16 residues. With 1 base clipped from V and 4 bases from J, the junction kept 4 bases outside the gene matches.

This sequence joins TRBV7-2 and TRBJ1-3; the D gene is possibly TRBD1 (6 bases). Germline assignment: CDR1 SGHTA and CDR2 FQGNSA. Trimming removed 5 bases at V and 0 bases at J, with 20 bases between. The CDR3 loop spans 18 amino acids. The CDR3 here is CASSNRGTRWSSGNTIYF. The CDR3 DNA reads as TGTGCCAGCAGCAATAGGGGGACACGGTGGAGCTCTGGAAACACCATATATTTT. Complete variable domain (other parts from reference TRBV7-2 and TRBJ1-3): GAGVSQSPSNKVTEKGKDVELRCDPISGHTALYWYRQSLGQGLEFLIYFQGNSAPDKSGLPSDRFSAERTGGSVSTLTIQRTQQEDSAVYLCASSNRGTRWSSGNTIYFGEGSWLTVV.

The V and J genes are TRBV5-8 and TRBJ2-1; no clear D gene. Germline V gives CDR1 SGHTS, CDR2 YDEGEE. This CDR3 region has 14 residues. Between the trimmed V and J ends, which lost 1 base and 9 bases, there was a span of 14 bases. The CDR3: CASSLSISGLEQFF. Written as DNA, the CDR3 is TGTGCCAGCAGCTTGTCGATCTCCGGGCTTGAGCAGTTCTTC.

J is TRBJ1-2 and V is TRBV7-9; tentative D call: TRBD1 (5 bases). Germline V gives CDR1 SEHNR, CDR2 FQNEAQ (reference sequence). There are 13 residues in the CDR3. V was clipped by 0 bases and J by 7 bases, with 9 bases between them. CDR3 nucleotides: TGTGCCAGCAGCTTAGCGGGGACGGCTGGCTACACCTTC. Translating it yields CASSLAGTAGYTF.

This clone was seen a single time. The V and J genes are TRBV12-5 and TRBJ1-2; possibly TRBD1 for D (5 bases). This CDR3 is built from 13 residues. V lost 2 bases and J 3 bases, leaving 7 bases between the germline ends. From germline, CDR1 is LGHNT and CDR2 FRNRAP. The CDR3 reads CASGLPTDYGYTF. DNA for the CDR3: TGTGCTAGTGGTTTGCCGACAGACTATGGCTACACCTTC.

CDR3 in amino acids: CATSDPAFTDTQYF. The CDR3 nucleotides read TGTGCCACCAGTGACCCCGCTTTCACAGATACGCAGTATTTT. V is TRBV24-1 and J is TRBJ2-3; unclear D gene. The CDR3 has 14 residues. Looked up from germline, CDR1 is KGHDR and CDR2 is SFDVKD. V dropped 4 bases and J dropped 2 bases, with 9 bases sitting between them.

This chain uses TRBV27 with TRBJ2-3; D is possibly TRBD2 (7 bases). Looked up from germline, CDR1 is MNHEY and CDR2 is SMNVEV (reference sequence). The ends were cut back, 6 bases at V and 2 bases at J, with 24 bases in the middle. The CDR3 spans 18 residues. CDR3: CASSTRRGAVTNTDTQYF. The DNA of the CDR3 is TGTGCCAGCAGCACCCGCCGGGGGGCAGTGACAAACACAGATACGCAGTATTTT.

This chain links TRBV5-1 with TRBJ2-3, with a possible D match to TRBD2 (6 bases). Germline V gives CDR1 SGHRS, CDR2 YFSETQ. The CDR3 is made up of 14 amino acids. Deletions cut 1 base from V and 4 bases from J, with 10 bases between. As DNA, the CDR3 is TGCGCCAGCAGCTTGAGCGGGTCTGCAGATACGCAGTATTTT. Protein product: CASSLSGSADTQYF.

The CDR3 reads CASSVSRVNTEAFF. CDR3 nucleotide sequence: TGTGCCAGCAGCGTTTCCAGGGTTAACACTGAAGCTTTCTTT. The V gene is TRBV9, the J gene TRBJ1-1, with D maybe TRBD1 (5 bases). The CDR3 extends over 14 amino acids. Germline-derived CDR1 and CDR2 are SGDLS and YYNGEE. With 2 bases removed from V and 2 bases from J, the gap between germline ends came to 10 bases.

The chain uses TRBV7-2 and TRBJ2-2; 9 bases fit TRBD1. The CDR3 sequence is 15 residues long. Germline V gene sequence: CDR1 SGHTA, CDR2 FQGNSA. Unmatched junction bases numbered 2, after V lost 5 bases and J lost 1 base. The CDR3 sequence: CASSRGQGNTGELFF. CDR3 in DNA: TGTGCCAGCAGCCGGGGACAGGGGAACACCGGGGAGCTGTTTTTT.

The chain joins TRBV3-1 (or the pseudogene TRBV3-2) to TRBJ1-6; possibly TRBD1 for D (5 bases). The CDR3 covers 15 residues. V lost 1 base to trimming and J lost 10 bases, with 14 bases between them. Germline-derived CDR1 and CDR2 are LGHDT and YNNKEL (reference sequence). The CDR3 protein is CASSQVIGAGSPLHF. The CDR3 coding sequence is TGTGCCAGCAGCCAAGTAATAGGGGCTGGATCACCCCTCCACTTT.

The chain recombines TRBV18 with TRBJ2-1, with 8 bases matching TRBD1. With 2 bases clipped from V and 16 bases from J, the junction kept 13 bases outside the gene matches. Germline V gene sequence: CDR1 KGHSH, CDR2 LQKENI. CDR3 size: 14 residues. CDR3 DNA: TGTGCCAGCTCACCAATATTCCCGGGACAGGTCCCATTCTTC. The encoded protein is CASSPIFPGQVPFF. Full variable domain (rest looked up from reference TRBV18 and TRBJ2-1): NAGVMQNPRHLVRRRGQEARLRCSPMKGHSHVYWYRQLPEEGLKFMVYLQKENIIDESGMPKERFSAEFPKEGPSILRIQQVVRGDSAAYFCASSPIFPGQVPFFGPGTRLTVL.

The chain couples TRBV9 to TRBJ1-4, with D unclear. The CDR3 is made up of 14 amino acids. Trimming cost V 3 bases and J 7 bases, with 13 bases left between them. The germline V gene encodes CDR1 SGDLS and CDR2 YYNGEE. CDR3 loop: CASSEEGQFEKLFF. CDR3 bases: TGTGCCAGCAGCGAGGAGGGCCAATTTGAAAAACTGTTTTTT.

The chain joins TRBV10-3 to TRBJ2-1; 7 bases align to TRBD2. Germline CDR1 and CDR2: ENHRY and SYGVKD. The junction had 1 base not matched to a gene; V was cut back by 2 bases and J by 3 bases. CDR3 length: 14 amino acids. Written as DNA, the CDR3 is TGTGCCATCAGTGAGCGGACTAGCTACAATGAGCAGTTCTTC. Protein: CAISERTSYNEQFF.

This chain connects TRBV5-1 to TRBJ2-5; possibly TRBD2 for D (7 bases). This CDR3 contains 15 residues. Germline V lookup: CDR1 SGHRS, CDR2 YFSETQ. Trimming left V 0 bases short and J 5 bases short, with 14 bases between. CDR3 loop: CASSLEGGRVETQYF. For the CDR3, the DNA is TGCGCCAGCAGCTTGGAGGGGGGGCGAGTGGAGACCCAGTACTTC.

The rearrangement uses TRBV7-8 and TRBJ2-3; weak D call: TRBD2 (6 bases). This CDR3 is 14 amino acids long. The V and J ends lost 5 bases and 6 bases respectively, with 15 bases between them. Germline-derived CDR1 and CDR2 are SGHVS and FQNEAQ. Here the CDR3 DNA reads TGTGCCAGCAGCCCAGAGCCGGGGAGGGATACGCAGTATTTT. The encoded protein is CASSPEPGRDTQYF.

The V call is TRBV19, the J call TRBJ1-5; a weak D match, TRBD1 (6 bases). Germline V lookup: CDR1 LNHDA, CDR2 SQIVND (reference sequence). V lost 3 bases to trimming and J lost 8 bases, with 17 bases between them. The CDR3 extends over 15 amino acids. Here the CDR3 reads CASSMGGQPVEPQHF. DNA of the CDR3: TGTGCCAGTAGTATGGGGGGGCAGCCTGTAGAGCCCCAGCATTTT.

The chain's CDR3 is CASTPPSLANKETQYF. CDR3 sequence (DNA): TGTGCCAGCACCCCTCCATCGTTAGCGAATAAAGAGACCCAGTACTTC. The chain couples TRBV28 to TRBJ2-5, with D possibly being TRBD2 (5 bases). Germline CDR1 is MDHEN and CDR2 is SYDVKM. Trimming removed 7 bases at V and 3 bases at J, with 21 bases between. The CDR3 sequence is 16 residues long.

CDR3 DNA sequence: TGTGCCAGCAGCCAGGTTCGGAGAGGAAACACCATATATTTT. Its translation is CASSQVRRGNTIYF. This chain joins TRBV6-2 or TRBV6-3 and TRBJ1-3; D gene ambiguous. Trimming cost V 6 bases and J 4 bases, with 13 bases left between them. CDR3 length: 14 residues. Looked up from germline, CDR1 is MNHEY and CDR2 is SVGEGT.

The chain combines TRBV2 with TRBJ1-5; D is uncertain. The length of the CDR3 is 15 residues. Germline values: CDR1 SNHLY, CDR2 FYNNEI. V was shortened by 4 bases and J by 5 bases, with 15 bases between the two germline ends. The CDR3, as DNA: TGTGCCAGCAGTGTCAGATTAGCAAGCTATCAGCCCCAGCATTTT. Amino acids: CASSVRLASYQPQHF.

This clone was found once. The chain joins TRBV10-3 to TRBJ1-2; a possible D gene is TRBD1 (6 bases). Looked up from germline, CDR1 is ENHRY and CDR2 is SYGVKD. This CDR3 comprises 16 residues. Trimming shortened V by 0 bases and J by 4 bases, and 15 bases separated the two germline ends. CDR3 sequence reads: CAISESGTGFGYGYTF. DNA for the CDR3: TGTGCCATCAGTGAGTCGGGAACAGGGTTTGGCTATGGCTACACCTTC.

This clone was found once. The V and J genes are TRBV2 and TRBJ2-7; unclear D gene. Trimming cost V 4 bases and J 2 bases, with 3 bases left between them. CDR1 is SNHLY and CDR2 is FYNNEI in the germline V gene. The CDR3 is made up of 11 amino acids. CDR3 loop: CASSATYEQYF. The CDR3, as DNA: TGTGCCAGCAGTGCCACCTACGAGCAGTACTTC.